Listed below are T cell receptor beta chains from one sample, sequenced in a study of T cells in Graves' hyperthyroidism and ophthalmopathy. Each CDR3 protein gets one entry after TCRdb re-called the multiplex PCR reads with MiXCR. The sample carries roughly 840,000 distinct CDR3 sequences, roughly 40% recorded once. The sample consisted of blood. Receptors were obtained from a man aged 18 to 29 with Graves' hyperthyroidism. The CDR3 runs from the conserved cysteine through the conserved F or W. Each record gives: V gene, D gene, clone size, J gene, CDR3 protein, CDR3 DNA. D genes are given only for firm matches. Clone size, where shown, is once, few, many, or a class for clones that have expanded.

>TRBV25-1|TRBD2|many|TRBJ2-7
CASSESRTSGSLTRDEQYF
TGTGCCAGCAGTGAATCTCGGACTAGCGGGAGCCTGACTAGGGACGAGCAGTACTTC
>TRBV28|TRBD2|once|TRBJ2-7
CASSLRAGDVEQYF
TGTGCCAGCAGTCTTCGAGCGGGAGATGTTGAGCAGTACTTC
>TRBV5-6|-|-|TRBJ2-7
CASVAGLEGEQYF
TGTGCCAGTGTGGCAGGCTTAGAAGGAGAGCAGTACTTC
>TRBV2|-|many|TRBJ2-7
CASSGQGYEQYF
TGTGCCAGCAGCGGGCAGGGGTACGAGCAGTACTTC
>TRBV10-3|-|many|TRBJ1-1
CAISEGGAGNTEAFF
TGTGCCATCAGTGAGGGGGGCGCAGGGAACACTGAAGCTTTCTTT
>TRBV2|-|-|TRBJ1-5
CASSGGGATDQPQHF
TGTGCCAGCAGTGGCGGGGGGGCCACCGATCAGCCCCAGCATTTT
>TRBV7-2|TRBD1|-|TRBJ2-7
CASSQRQGLDEQYF
TGTGCCAGCAGCCAACGACAGGGGCTGGACGAGCAGTACTTC
>TRBV12-3/TRBV12-4|-|-|TRBJ2-7
CASSYSTSPEQYF
TGTGCCAGCAGTTACTCGACAAGCCCGGAGCAGTACTTC
>TRBV2|-|-|TRBJ1-5
CASSDQVWGYQPQHF
TGTGCCAGCAGTGATCAGGTATGGGGGTATCAGCCCCAGCATTTT
>TRBV2|TRBD2|-|TRBJ2-2
CASRGTSSTGELFF
TGTGCCAGCAGGGGGACTAGCAGCACCGGGGAGCTGTTTTTT
>TRBV25-1|-|few|TRBJ2-2
CASTNTANTGELFF
TGTGCCAGCACCAATACAGCAAACACCGGGGAGCTGTTTTTT
>TRBV7-8|-|-|TRBJ1-3
CASRLDPSGNTIYF
TGTGCCAGCAGGCTCGATCCCTCTGGAAACACCATATATTTT
>TRBV7-8|-|-|TRBJ2-7
CASSLVGEREQYF
TGTGCCAGCAGTTTAGTCGGGGAGCGCGAGCAGTACTTC
>TRBV10-3|TRBD1|few|TRBJ1-5
CASRGTATSNQPQHF
TGTGCCAGCAGGGGGACAGCGACTAGCAATCAGCCCCAGCATTTT
>TRBV25-1|-|once|TRBJ1-5
CASLDGIGNQPQHF
TGTGCCAGCTTAGACGGGATTGGGAATCAGCCCCAGCATTTT
>TRBV4-3|-|-|TRBJ1-1
CASSQGGGGAFF
TGCGCCAGCAGCCAAGGTGGGGGGGGAGCTTTCTTT
>TRBV10-3|-|-|TRBJ2-7
CASSEGHSYEQYF
TGTGCCAGCAGTGAAGGACACTCCTACGAGCAGTACTTC
>TRBV2|-|few|TRBJ1-1
CASSDRVVNTEAFF
TGTGCCAGCAGCGATAGGGTGGTGAACACTGAAGCTTTCTTT
>TRBV5-1|-|many|TRBJ2-7
CASSLEMKEQYF
TGCGCCAGCAGCTTGGAGATGAAGGAGCAGTACTTC
>TRBV9|-|-|TRBJ1-1
CASSGDLGQLNTEAFF
TGTGCCAGCAGCGGTGACCTAGGACAGTTGAACACTGAAGCTTTCTTT
>TRBV7-9|-|many|TRBJ1-4
CASSYSGTTDIRLFF
TGTGCCAGCAGCTACTCCGGGACTACGGATATAAGACTGTTTTTT
>TRBV29-1|TRBD1|-|TRBJ1-2
CSVEEEGTGVYGYTF
TGCAGCGTTGAAGAAGAGGGGACAGGGGTCTATGGCTACACCTTC
>TRBV20-1|-|once|TRBJ1-6
CSAWGGVSYNSPLHF
TGCAGTGCTTGGGGGGGAGTGTCCTATAATTCACCCCTCCACTTT
>TRBV2|TRBD2|many|TRBJ2-5
CASGQRGRQETQYF
TGTGCCAGCGGGCAGCGGGGGCGACAAGAGACCCAGTACTTC
>TRBV27|TRBD1|few|TRBJ1-6
CASRDRLSSYNSPLHF
TGTGCCAGCAGGGACAGGTTGAGCTCCTATAATTCACCCCTCCACTTT
>TRBV7-8|-|-|TRBJ1-1
CASSRKGRQNTEAFF
TGTGCCAGCAGCCGGAAGGGACGGCAGAACACTGAAGCTTTCTTT
>TRBV6-2/TRBV6-3|-|-|TRBJ1-5
CASREGAGQPQHF
TGTGCCAGCAGAGAAGGGGCGGGTCAGCCCCAGCATTTT
>TRBV7-9|-|many|TRBJ1-6
CASYSGSLNSPLHF
TGTGCCAGTTACAGTGGGAGCTTAAATTCACCCCTCCACTTT
>TRBV13|-|-|TRBJ1-2
CASSVEGRANYGYTF
TGTGCCAGCAGCGTAGAGGGTAGAGCTAACTATGGCTACACCTTC
>TRBV5-6|-|-|TRBJ2-7
CASRSVGTGTNYEQYF
TGTGCCAGCAGATCCGTCGGAACGGGAACGAACTACGAGCAGTACTTC
>TRBV12-3/TRBV12-4|-|-|TRBJ2-7
CASAFGASTYEQYF
TGTGCCAGCGCATTCGGGGCGAGTACCTACGAGCAGTACTTC
>TRBV5-1|-|-|TRBJ1-2
CASSLSARDGYTF
TGCGCCAGCAGCTTGTCGGCGCGGGATGGCTACACCTTC
>TRBV2|TRBD1|-|TRBJ2-7
CASSQSGTGGNEQYF
TGCGCCAGCAGCCAATCCGGGACAGGGGGGAACGAGCAGTACTTC
>TRBV2|-|few|TRBJ1-4
CASSDTGSGEKLFF
TGTGCCAGCAGTGACACAGGTTCCGGTGAGAAACTGTTTTTT
>TRBV12-3/TRBV12-4|-|-|TRBJ1-1
CASSLPGMNTEAFF
TGTGCCAGCAGTTTACCAGGGATGAACACTGAAGCTTTCTTT
>TRBV5-6|-|-|TRBJ1-1
CASSLGWGLNTEAFF
TGTGCCAGCAGCTTGGGGTGGGGGTTGAACACTGAAGCTTTCTTT
>TRBV24-1|TRBD2|once|TRBJ2-2
CASTLAGANTGELFF
TGTGCCAGCACCCTAGCGGGGGCGAACACCGGGGAGCTGTTTTTT
>TRBV6-5|-|-|TRBJ1-1
CASSYFVSRQSNTEAFF
TGTGCCAGCAGTTACTTTGTCTCCCGACAGTCGAACACTGAAGCTTTCTTT
>TRBV24-1|-|-|TRBJ2-3
CATHSGTYTDTQYF
TGTGCCACCCACTCAGGGACTTACACAGATACGCAGTATTTT
>TRBV7-9|-|few|TRBJ1-4
CASSLAPGNEKLFF
TGTGCCAGCAGCTTAGCCCCAGGGAATGAAAAACTGTTTTTT
>TRBV11-1|-|-|TRBJ1-3
CASSQERGGSNTIYF
TGTGCCAGCAGCCAGGAGCGGGGGGGCTCGAACACCATATATTTT
>TRBV19|TRBD1|many|TRBJ1-2
CASSGAGGYGYTF
TGTGCCAGTAGTGGGGCAGGGGGATATGGCTACACCTTC
>TRBV2|-|many|TRBJ1-1
CASSDSNLREAFF
TGTGCCAGCAGTGACTCAAACCTACGAGAAGCTTTCTTT
>TRBV10-3|TRBD1|-|TRBJ2-1
CAISSGGNEQFF
TGTGCCATCAGCTCAGGGGGCAATGAGCAGTTCTTC
>TRBV15|-|-|TRBJ1-1
CATSRDSFIEAFF
TGTGCCACCAGCAGGGACAGTTTTATTGAAGCTTTCTTT
>TRBV5-1|TRBD1|few|TRBJ1-2
CASSFQTGVDGYTF
TGCGCCAGCAGCTTTCAGACAGGGGTCGATGGCTACACCTTC
>TRBV9|-|few|TRBJ1-5
CASSYTWNQPQHF
TGTGCCAGCAGTTACACCTGGAATCAGCCCCAGCATTTT
>TRBV19|TRBD1|many|TRBJ1-5
CASRRTGGNQPQHF
TGTGCCAGTAGGCGGACAGGGGGAAATCAGCCCCAGCATTTT
>TRBV11-2|TRBD1|-|TRBJ1-1
CASSSDREEYTEAFF
TGTGCCAGCAGCTCGGACAGGGAGGAGTACACTGAAGCTTTCTTT
>TRBV5-4|-|-|TRBJ1-3
CASSARPHSGNTIYF
TGTGCCAGCAGCGCCAGGCCCCACTCTGGAAACACCATATATTTT
>TRBV10-3|-|-|TRBJ2-5
CASRRERTQYF
TGTGCCAGCAGACGGGAGAGGACCCAGTACTTC
>TRBV20-1|-|-|TRBJ2-7
CSASGPFGDEQYF
TGCAGTGCTAGCGGTCCTTTTGGGGACGAGCAGTACTTC
>TRBV6-5|TRBD1|-|TRBJ1-1
CASSLSGTGLVEAFF
TGTGCCAGCAGTTTATCTGGGACAGGTTTAGTCGAGGCTTTCTTT
>TRBV19|TRBD2|-|TRBJ2-5
CASSREEQETQYF
TGTGCCAGTAGCCGGGAGGAACAAGAGACCCAGTACTTC
>TRBV7-2|-|-|TRBJ2-1
CASSLVGGSYNEQFF
TGTGCCAGCAGCTTAGTGGGGGGCTCCTACAATGAGCAGTTCTTC
>TRBV7-3|TRBD2|-|TRBJ2-5
CASSTDGGVSGETQYF
TGCGCCAGCAGCACGGACGGGGGGGTATCGGGAGAGACCCAGTACTTC
>TRBV2|-|few|TRBJ1-5
CASSFRFNQPQHF
TGTGCCAGCAGTTTCAGATTCAATCAGCCCCAGCATTTT
>TRBV5-1|TRBD1|few|TRBJ1-2
CASSLEQGAILYGYTF
TGCGCCAGCAGCTTGGAACAGGGGGCGATTTTATATGGCTACACCTTC
>TRBV2|-|few|TRBJ1-3
CAARFVGNTIYF
TGTGCCGCTCGGTTCGTTGGAAACACCATATATTTT
>TRBV9|TRBD1|-|TRBJ1-1
CASSVAQDRGHESTEAFF
TGTGCCAGCAGCGTAGCTCAGGACAGGGGGCATGAATCCACTGAAGCTTTCTTT